These 9 T cell receptor beta chains came from one sample sequenced in a study of blood T cell repertoires in COVID-19. The repertoire was sequenced with immunoSEQ multiplex PCR; TCRdb's copy has only in-frame clones and lacks some. The sample carries some 240,000 clones, 75% to 90% recorded once. Material for sequencing was peripheral blood. Receptors were obtained from a woman in her thirties or forties who had recovered from COVID-19.

This clone was seen only once. This sequence joins TRBV4-1 and TRBJ2-7; TRBD1 agrees at 9 bases. The V segment lost 1 base and the J segment 3 bases; nucleotides outside the gene matches: 4. Germline V gene sequence: CDR1 MGHRA, CDR2 YSYEKL. The CDR3 runs 15 residues. CDR3 nucleotides: TGCGCCAGCAGCCAAGTTCCGGGACAGGGCTACGAGCAGTACGTC. Its protein product is CASSQVPGQGYEQYV.

The rearrangement joins TRBV7-6 to TRBJ1-2; D ambiguous. Germline V CDR1 and CDR2: SGHVS, FNYEAQ. V was cut by 1 base and J by 6 bases, with 15 bases left in between. This CDR3 is 15 amino acids long. This CDR3 is CASSLGSGSLHGYTF. The CDR3 region has the DNA TGTGCCAGCAGCTTAGGATCGGGATCCCTTCATGGCTACACCTTC.

This sequence joins TRBV3-1 (or the pseudogene TRBV3-2) and TRBJ2-7; D possibly corresponds to TRBD2 (5 bases). The CDR3 runs to 14 residues. The germline V gene encodes CDR1 LGHDT and CDR2 YNNKEL (reference sequence). V was shortened by 2 bases and J by 7 bases, with 15 bases between the two germline ends. CDR3 sequence (DNA): TGTGCCAGCAGCCAAAGTGGCGCCGGAGGAGAGCAGTACTTC. This translates into CASSQSGAGGEQYF.

This clone was recorded once. This chain joins TRBV18 and TRBJ1-1, with 10 positions matching TRBD1. V trimming: 6 bases; J trimming: 4 bases; junction bases outside the gene matches: 11. Germline assignment: CDR1 KGHSH and CDR2 LQKENI. The CDR3 runs to 16 residues. CDR3 nucleotides: TGTGCCAGCTCCTCAAACTGGGACAGGGGCGGCACTGAAGCTTTCTTT. Encoded protein: CASSSNWDRGGTEAFF.

This rearrangement joins TRBV5-1 to TRBJ1-6; TRBD1 matches 7 bases. The V gene's germline CDR1 is SGHRS and CDR2 YFSETQ. The CDR3 runs 14 residues. V shed 7 bases and J 8 bases; nucleotides not matched to a gene: 9. Written as DNA, the CDR3 is TGCGCCAGCCGCCAGGGGGAGATAGATTCACCCCTCCACTTT. It is translated as CASRQGEIDSPLHF.

This chain links TRBV5-1 with TRBJ2-3; 7 bases line up with TRBD1. CDR1 SGHRS and CDR2 YFSETQ come from the germline V gene. The V and J ends lost 0 bases and 0 bases, in that order; junction bases with no gene match: 4. This CDR3 region has 16 residues. DNA of the CDR3: TGCGCCAGCAGCTTGGTAGGGGGCAAAAGCACAGATACGCAGTATTTT. Translation: CASSLVGGKSTDTQYF.

V gene TRBV6-2 or TRBV6-3 combines with J gene TRBJ2-2; tentatively, D is TRBD1 (6 bases). Trimming stripped 6 bases from V and 4 bases from J, with 21 bases between. CDR3 length: 17 amino acids. CDR1 and CDR2 (germline): MNHEY, SVGEGT. This CDR3 reads CASSRGFGGGGTGELFF. The CDR3 bases are TGTGCCAGCAGCCGAGGGTTTGGTGGGGGCGGCACCGGGGAGCTGTTTTTT.

This clone has only a few counts. In the same sample, other DNA sequences code for this CDR3. CDR3 in amino acids: CASSLDRGYGYTF. In DNA form, the CDR3 reads TGCGCCAGCAGCTTGGACAGGGGATATGGCTACACCTTC. V and J are TRBV5-1 and TRBJ1-2; 7 nucleotides align to TRBD1. V lost 0 bases, J lost 5 bases, and 1 base stayed unmatched. CDR3 size: 13 residues. From germline, CDR1 is SGHRS and CDR2 YFSETQ.

In nucleotides, the CDR3 is TGTGCCAGCAGTTACAGCTCCCCGAGAGACACCGGGGAGCTGTTTTTT. Translated: CASSYSSPRDTGELFF. The chain has TRBV6-2 or TRBV6-3 and TRBJ2-2; no definite D call. The CDR3 is made up of 16 amino acids. Germline assignment: CDR1 MNHEY and CDR2 SVGEGT. V lost 2 bases to trimming and J lost 3 bases, with 13 bases between them.